The 17 T cell receptor beta chains in this list originate from one sample, sequenced in a study of T cells in localized non-small cell lung cancer. Produced via immunoSEQ multiplex PCR; TCRdb's table is partial and in-frame only. This sample yields 2,800 or so clones, of which 15% to 20% are seen a single time; around a fifth belongs to the top ten. Source: lung tumor tissue, taken before any cancer treatment. These receptors all come from a man aged 35 to 69 with stage I squamous cell lung carcinoma.

V is TRBV6-8 and J is TRBJ2-5; no reliable D call. The CDR3 loop spans 12 amino acids. The germline V gene has CDR1 MNHGY and CDR2 SAAAGT. V was pared by 7 bases and J by 0 bases, with 6 bases between. CDR3 nucleotides: TGTGCCAGCATCGGAGACCAAGAGACCCAGTACTTC. It yields the protein CASIGDQETQYF.

The chain employs TRBV6-8 and TRBJ2-2; 7 bases are shared with TRBD1. The CDR3 spans 12 residues. The V segment lost 5 bases and the J segment 8 bases; nucleotides outside the gene matches: 2. Germline CDR1 reads MNHGY; CDR2 reads SAAAGT. This chain's CDR3 is CASSGDSGELFF. CDR3 in DNA: TGTGCCAGCAGTGGGGACAGTGGGGAGCTGTTTTTT.

This clone showed up just a few times. The genes are TRBV6-8 and TRBJ1-2; no definite D call. Deletions cut 10 bases from V and 7 bases from J, with 16 bases between. Germline-derived CDR1 and CDR2 are MNHGY and SAAAGT. The CDR3 runs to 12 residues. This chain's CDR3 is CAISLDTSGYTF. In DNA, the CDR3 is TGTGCCATCAGCCTTGACACGAGTGGCTACACCTTC.

The chain joins TRBV5-1 to TRBJ1-6, with no clear D. Looked up from germline, CDR1 is SGHRS and CDR2 is YFSETQ. This CDR3 is built from 14 residues. The ends were cut back, 0 bases at V and 9 bases at J, with 10 bases in the middle. As DNA, the CDR3 is TGCGCCAGCAGCTTGGAACGATTACGTTCACCCCTCCACTTT. Translating it yields CASSLERLRSPLHF. The full variable domain, in which reference TRBV5-1 and TRBJ1-6 provide the parts outside the CDR3, is KAGVTQTPRYLIKTRGQQVTLSCSPISGHRSVSWYQQTPGQGLQFLFEYFSETQRNKGNFPGRFSGRQFSNSRSEMNVSTLELGDSALYLCASSLERLRSPLHFGNGTRLTVT.

This clone turned up a few times. The chain combines TRBV11-3 with TRBJ1-2; D is undetermined. Germline CDR1 is SGHNT and CDR2 is YENEEA. Trimming removed 0 bases at V and 7 bases at J, with 12 bases between. CDR3 size: 14 residues. The CDR3 DNA follows: TGTGCCAGCAGCTTAGACCGTAGGTTCGGTGGCTACACCTTC. It is translated as CASSLDRRFGGYTF.

The V call is TRBV11-3, the J call TRBJ2-3; D is perhaps TRBD1 (6 bases). With 5 bases removed from V and 2 bases from J, the gap between germline ends came to 14 bases. CDR1 and CDR2 from the germline V gene are SGHNT and YENEEA. The CDR3 extends over 15 amino acids. CDR3 nucleotides: TGTGCCAGCAGCGCCGGACAGCTTATCACAGATACGCAGTATTTT. Protein product: CASSAGQLITDTQYF.

This clone was picked up a small number of times. The chain has TRBV6-8 and TRBJ2-7; either TRBD1 or TRBD2 may supply D (5 bases each). Between the trimmed V and J ends, which lost 4 bases and 2 bases, there was a span of 15 bases. Germline V gene data show CDR1 as MNHGY and CDR2 as SAAAGT. The CDR3 spans 15 residues. The CDR3 bases are TGTGCCAGCAGTTCCTCCGGGACCGACGCCTACGAGCAGTACTTC. Translation gives CASSSSGTDAYEQYF.

The chain recombines TRBV13 with TRBJ1-3; D remains unclear. This CDR3 has 15 residues. V was clipped by 0 bases and J by 3 bases, with 9 bases between them. Germline CDR1 and CDR2: PRHDT and FYEKMQ (reference sequence). CDR3 nucleotide sequence: TGTGCCAGCAGCTTAGGGGGAATCGTTGGAAACACCATATATTTT. Translation: CASSLGGIVGNTIYF.

There are a few counts of this clone. The chain is built from TRBV4-1 and TRBJ1-4; 9 positions agree with TRBD1. The CDR3 length is 15 residues. From germline, CDR1 is MGHRA and CDR2 YSYEKL. V shed 1 base and J 12 bases; nucleotides not matched to a gene: 9. CDR3 sequence (DNA): TGCGCCAGCAGCCAAGGGGGGACAGGGAAGGACGAACTGTTTTTT. It yields the protein CASSQGGTGKDELFF.

CDR3 amino acids: CASSLGGQGDYGYTF. CDR3 nucleotides: TGTGCCAGCAGCTTGGGAGGACAGGGGGACTATGGCTACACCTTC. The V and J genes are TRBV11-3 and TRBJ1-2; 10 nucleotides agree with TRBD1. Trimming cost V 3 bases and J 3 bases; bases outside gene matches: 4. The germline V gene encodes CDR1 SGHNT and CDR2 YENEEA. The CDR3 runs to 15 residues.

This clone was picked up a small number of times. The chain recombines TRBV29-1 with TRBJ1-4; no firm D call. Germline lookup yields CDR1 SQVTM and CDR2 ANQGSEA. This CDR3 spans 12 amino acids. V dropped 6 bases and J dropped 3 bases, with 8 bases sitting between them. The CDR3 bases are TGCAGCGTCGGACGTTCTAATGAAAAACTGTTTTTT. Encoded protein: CSVGRSNEKLFF.

By share of the sample, this clone is large. The CDR3 reads CASRPGSLPYEQYF. Here the CDR3 DNA reads TGTGCCAGCAGACCCGGGTCCCTCCCCTACGAGCAGTACTTC. The chain employs TRBV6-8 and TRBJ2-7; D remains ambiguous. The CDR3 extends over 14 amino acids. From germline, CDR1 is MNHGY and CDR2 SAAAGT. The V end lost 6 bases, the J end lost 2 bases, and 14 bases lay between the germline ends.

V gene TRBV18 combines with J gene TRBJ1-5, with D maybe TRBD1 (5 bases). Trimming took off 6 bases at V and 8 bases at J, with 17 bases between the two ends. CDR3 length: 14 amino acids. From germline, CDR1 is KGHSH and CDR2 LQKENI. The CDR3 sequence: CASSRDSEGKPQHF. The CDR3 DNA follows: TGTGCCAGCTCGCGGGACTCCGAGGGAAAGCCCCAGCATTTT.

The chain joins TRBV30 to TRBJ1-6, with a weak D call TRBD1 (6 bases). This CDR3 spans 13 amino acids. V was trimmed by 3 bases and J by 10 bases, leaving 13 bases between them. Germline V gene sequence: CDR1 GTSNPN, CDR2 SVGIG (reference sequence). In DNA, the CDR3 is TGTGCCTGGAGCGAGGGGGTCGGCTCACCCCTCCACTTT. Amino acid sequence: CAWSEGVGSPLHF.

Only one count was recorded for this clone. CDR3 sequence (DNA): TGTGCCAGTAGTGCGGGACAGGGAATCAACGAGCAGTACTTC. Encoded protein: CASSAGQGINEQYF. The V gene is TRBV19, the J gene TRBJ2-7; the match to TRBD1 covers 9 bases. The V and J ends lost 5 bases and 5 bases, in that order; junction bases with no gene match: 7. This CDR3 contains 14 residues. CDR1 and CDR2 from the germline V gene are LNHDA and SQIVND (reference sequence).

This clone was recorded a few times. The V call is TRBV12-2, the J call TRBJ2-2; TRBD2, the D gene given by the table, was not confirmed from the DNA. TRBV12-2 is a known pseudogene. This CDR3 region has 15 residues. CDR3 coding DNA: TGTGCTAGCGGAGGTAGCGGTCCGAACACCGGGGAGCTGTTTTTT. This gives the protein CASGGSGPNTGELFF.

The chain recombines TRBV2 with TRBJ2-1, with a tentative D call TRBD1 (6 bases). Germline loops: CDR1 SNHLY, CDR2 FYNNEI. The CDR3 spans 14 residues. V lost 8 bases to trimming and J lost 5 bases, with 16 bases between them. CDR3 loop: CASGLGRGDNEQFF. The CDR3 DNA reads TGTGCCAGCGGCCTGGGCAGGGGCGACAATGAGCAGTTCTTC.